This T cell receptor beta chain was captured in a study of blood T cells in healthy people across ages. For the second PCR, which ran for 7 to 11 cycles, a sample-barcoded 5' primer and a J-beta primer mix were used. A template-switch adaptor with 12 random nucleotides tagged each cDNA molecule. One entry per CDR3 protein results from TCRdb running MiXCR on the 5' RACE reads. The sample has roughly 650,000 distinct CDR3 sequences; about 34% are singletons. Study-wide results and caveats: Age showed a roughly linear inverse relationship with TCR beta diversity per million T cells. Among long-lived donors, naive CD4+ cells were more numerous and diversity higher than in aged donors.

V trimming: 1 base; J trimming: 4 bases; junction bases outside the gene matches: 5. Germline V lookup: CDR1 SEHNR, CDR2 FQNEAQ (reference sequence). CDR3 length: 16 amino acids. A word on this clonotype: Its antigen remains unknown.

Sample: blood. This chain joins TRBV7-9 and TRBJ2-3; 10 positions agree with TRBD2. The source is a woman of 80 years or more in good health. CDR3 sequence reads: CASSLGAGGPSDTQYF. CDR3 coding DNA: TGTGCCAGCAGCTTAGGAGCGGGGGGGCCCTCAGATACGCAGTATTTT.